The entry that follows covers one T cell receptor (beta chain) sequence. Its target is unknown. This sample stems from a study of T cells after yellow fever vaccination. Overall study context: SMART-Seq v4 Ultra Low Input prepared the low-cell-number fractions. Study results and limitations: A minor fraction of clonotypes spanned both CD4 and CD8 compartments.

Using its own MiXCR run on the 5' RACE reads, TCRdb lists one record per CDR3 protein. The sample shows under 500,000 distinct CDR3 sequences, roughly a sixth of them seen only once. The CDR3 extends over 14 amino acids. Trimming took off 7 bases at V and 0 bases at J, with 13 bases between the two ends. CDR1 MNHEY and CDR2 SMNVEV come from the germline V gene (reference sequence). The TCR originated in a man aged 18 to 30 who received the YFV17D yellow fever vaccine. The input for sequencing was PBMCs, taken before the yellow fever booster vaccination. This chain links TRBV27 with TRBJ2-7; perhaps D is TRBD1 or TRBD2 (5 bases each). The CDR3 reads CASKWTGGSYEQYF. The CDR3 coding sequence is TGTGCCAGCAAGTGGACTGGGGGCTCCTACGAGCAGTACTTC.